This T cell receptor beta chain originates from a study of T cells in Graves' hyperthyroidism and ophthalmopathy (dated by TCRdb to between 2018 and 2021). Notes on the research overall: Peripheral blood samples were taken at initial diagnosis, before any treatment was given. A discovery cohort of about 95 patients, about 40 with Graves' ophthalmopathy and more than 55 with stable Graves' hyperthyroidism, was used to find distinguishing TCR V-J signatures. The paper describes TCR Vbeta CDR3 sequencing of more than 120 peripheral blood samples, made up of roughly 40 ophthalmopathy patients, around 78 hyperthyroidism patients and 17 progressor patients. After blood sampling, hyperthyroidism patients were treated with methimazole at a starting dose of 30 mg daily, and ophthalmopathy patients were treated with high-dose intravenous methylprednisolone. An independent validation cohort of fewer than 20 hyperthyroidism patients and approximately 15 patients who later progressed to ophthalmopathy tested prospective prediction of ophthalmopathy. The 75 to 100 discovery patients were divided at random into training and test sets in a 7:3 ratio. The study also compared thyroid tissue and blood T-cell repertoires from a handful of Graves' hyperthyroidism patients. The paper's findings and limits, for the study overall: In validation, the model predicted progression to ophthalmopathy with 65% to 71% sensitivity and about 72% specificity, a median of roughly seven months before onset. Sample size was not statistically predetermined, and investigators were not blinded to group allocation. Most expanded thyroid clonotypes (frequency above 0.001) were also detected in blood, suggesting blood repertoires may reflect thyroid immune responses. A model built on a 13 V-J signature distinguished ophthalmopathy from stable hyperthyroidism, reaching roughly 88% sensitivity and around 81% specificity in cross-validation and 80%/75% in testing.

Hyperthyroidism patients were aged 18 to 65 years and newly diagnosed, with disease duration of less than 2 months. Any patient with an uncontrolled infection, another autoimmune disease, pregnancy or lactation was excluded. Diagnoses relied on clinical symptoms, serum thyroxine and TRAb, thyroid ultrasound and orbital computed tomography. Blood from progressor patients was collected at the time of first diagnosis with hyperthyroidism, before any ophthalmopathy symptoms had appeared. PBMCs were separated from 10 ml of fresh peripheral blood using Ficoll-Paque density gradient centrifugation. Progressor patients were initially diagnosed with Graves' hyperthyroidism and developed ophthalmopathy during follow-up. Total RNA was extracted using Trizol reagent, and RNA quality was assessed on an Agilent 2100 Bioanalyzer. The CDR3, from cysteine to phenylalanine, totals 13 residues. Left in the record is the CDR3 DNA by itself, 39 bases read in frame from the first base. CDR1 and CDR2 are drawn from the germline V gene: SGHAT, FQNNGV. Trimming costs V 5 bases and J 7 bases, and their ends lie 9 bases apart.

The table lists this clonotype with many counts. The antigen it binds to is not known. There are no base qualities to consult, and no much larger clone falls within one base. The TCR beta CDR3 regions were amplified from the RNA transcripts. The TCR CDR3 was subjected to a first round of RT-PCR using the HTBI primer set and the Qiagen OneStep RT-PCR kit. The libraries were constructed in a second round of multiplex PCR and then size-selected and purified. Paired-end sequencing of the libraries was performed with 100 bp reads on an Illumina HiSeq2000. In the authors' own workflow: Raw data were processed with SOAPnuke, discarding reads with adapters, uncalled bases, mean Phred below 15, or no exact constant-primer or identifier match. COPE v1.2.5 was used to merge the high-quality paired reads, and each unique nucleotide sequence was defined as a clonotype. MiTCR v1.1 was used to align clonotypes to the IMGT TRBV, TRBD and TRBJ reference segments. The analysis was restricted to V-J combinations with a frequency above 0.0001, which together covered about 99% of the repertoires. The TCS score was defined as F50 (clonal expansion) divided by E x V (chaos), with BLOSUM62-based TCRdist calculated between CDR3 peptides within each V-J. Welch's t-statistics and random forest reduced roughly 540 V-J features to around 14, which were used in a naive Bayes classifier (R e1071). TCRdb handled the public reads itself, with Q25 trimming in fastp and clone calling in MiXCR, and kept productive beta chains. Every distinct CDR3 protein forms one entry, paired with its most common genes and DNA. None of the V and J calls come from the authors' own analysis; TCRdb made them. This sample has around 280,000 distinct CDR3 sequences in its table, and about 14% of those were observed once. The ten largest clones add up to 7.8% of the sample.

The sequence was collected from a woman in her twenties or thirties with Graves' hyperthyroidism that later progressed to Graves' ophthalmopathy. The chain couples TRBV11-2 to TRBJ1-6; TRBD1 could be the D gene, as 6 bases match. The specimen sequenced was blood. The CDR3 protein: CASSQGFNSPLHF. The nucleotide sequence is given as TGTGCCAGCAGCCAGGGGTTCAATTCACCCCTCCACTTT.